This T cell receptor (beta chain) was sequenced for a study of cytomegalovirus exposure and HLA in healthy donors. This PCR relied on a set of 60 Vbeta primers and 13 Jbeta primers. Original methodology: An analysis that came later counted approximately 76 million unique TCR beta chains, roughly 11 million shared. Measured with immunoSEQ multiplex PCR; TCRdb has only the in-frame clones, and not every one. V and J calls and clone size are given by that table; D and trimming were obtained from the DNA. The profile covers about 180,000 clones, with roughly 80% appearing a single time and roughly 2.3% taken by the ten largest. Overall study results and limits: The authors judged a highly shared variant cluster likely a sequencing artifact. Altogether, 170 or so TCR beta chains were recorded as cytomegalovirus-associated.

This clone was picked up a small number of times. Its antigen is as yet unknown. This cohort consisted of healthy bone marrow donors. Looked up from germline, CDR1 is SEHNR and CDR2 is FQNEAQ (reference sequence). V lost 5 bases and J lost 0; bases outside the gene matches: 6. The CDR3 is 16 amino acids. Input material: PBMCs. The origin of this receptor is a male donor in good health and CMV-seronegative. The chain has TRBV7-9 and TRBJ2-1; 8 bases agree with TRBD1. DNA for the CDR3: TGTGCCAGCAGCGGATACAGGGGGAGCTCCTACAATGAGCAGTTCTTC. Translated: CASSGYRGSSYNEQFF.